This paragraph covers one TCR beta chain sequence. Trimming left V 6 bases short and J 5 bases short, with 16 bases between. Germline assignment: CDR1 MRHNA and CDR2 SNTAGT. This CDR3 contains 14 residues. The entry originates in a study of control samples from healthy donors and cancer patients. Here immunoSEQ multiplex PCR was the method, and the copy in TCRdb shows in-frame clones only, minus some. The sample has 150,000 to 200,000 clones; more than 90% are singletons. The sequenced material came from blood. This rearrangement joins TRBV6-4 to TRBJ1-1; D possibly corresponds to TRBD1 (5 bases). This clonotype was obtained from a woman between 35 and 50 years old in good health. The CDR3 region is CASRGDFPGTEAFF. The CDR3 DNA reads as TGTGCCAGCAGGGGGGACTTTCCGGGGACTGAAGCTTTCTTT.